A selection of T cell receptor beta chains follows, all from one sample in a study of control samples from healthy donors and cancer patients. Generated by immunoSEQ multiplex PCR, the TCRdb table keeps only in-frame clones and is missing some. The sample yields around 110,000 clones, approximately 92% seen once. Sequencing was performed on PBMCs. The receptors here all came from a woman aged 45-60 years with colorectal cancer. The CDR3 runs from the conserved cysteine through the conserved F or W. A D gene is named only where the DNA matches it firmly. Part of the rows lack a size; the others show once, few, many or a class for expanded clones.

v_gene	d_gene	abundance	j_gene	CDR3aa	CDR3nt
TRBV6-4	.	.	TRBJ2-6	CASSDSKGSGANVLTF	TGTGCCAGCAGTGACTCGAAAGGATCCGGGGCCAACGTCCTGACTTTC
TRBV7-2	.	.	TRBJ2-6	CASSYSSSGANVLTF	TGTGCCAGCAGTTATAGTAGCTCTGGGGCCAACGTCCTGACTTTC
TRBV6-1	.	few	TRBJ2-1	CASSERALGEQFF	TGTGCCAGCAGTGAAAGAGCTCTGGGGGAGCAGTTCTTC
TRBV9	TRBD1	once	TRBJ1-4	CASSVDVGQMGEKLFF	TGTGCCAGCAGCGTAGATGTGGGACAGATGGGAGAAAAACTGTTTTTT
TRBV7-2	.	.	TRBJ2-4	CASSSAERLNIQYF	TGTGCCAGCAGCTCCGCCGAGAGGTTAAACATTCAGTACTTC
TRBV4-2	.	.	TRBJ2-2	CASSSRTLGTGELFF	TGTGCCAGCAGCAGCCGGACCTTGGGGACCGGGGAGCTGTTTTTT
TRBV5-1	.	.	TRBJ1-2	CASSLGVGLTNYGYTF	TGCGCCAGCAGCTTGGGGGTGGGACTCACTAACTATGGCTACACCTTC
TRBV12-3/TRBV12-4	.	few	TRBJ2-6	CATLRSGANVLTF	TGTGCCACCCTTCGCTCTGGGGCCAACGTCCTGACTTTC
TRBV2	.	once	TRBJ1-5	CASTSQGGWNQPQHF	TGTGCCAGCACCAGTCAGGGTGGGTGGAATCAGCCCCAGCATTTT
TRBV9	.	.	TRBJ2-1	CASSGTTGYEQFF	TGTGCCAGCAGCGGGACCACAGGGTATGAGCAGTTCTTC
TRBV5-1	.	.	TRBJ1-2	CASSRSGTRIYGYTF	TGCGCCAGCAGCAGAAGTGGGACAAGAATCTATGGCTACACCTTC
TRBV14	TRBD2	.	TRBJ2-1	CASSQNTPASGSYEQFF	TGTGCCAGCAGCCAAAACACCCCGGCTAGCGGGAGCTATGAGCAGTTCTTC
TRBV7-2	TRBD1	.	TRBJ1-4	CASSLGGQGYEKLFF	TGTGCCAGCAGCTTAGGGGGACAGGGTTATGAAAAACTGTTTTTT
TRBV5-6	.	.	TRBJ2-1	CASSPSGRGRSYNEQFF	TGTGCCAGCAGCCCCTCGGGGCGAGGGCGCTCCTACAATGAGCAGTTCTTC
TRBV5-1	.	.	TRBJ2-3	CASSLLGWADTQYF	TGCGCCAGCAGCTTGTTGGGTTGGGCAGATACGCAGTATTTT
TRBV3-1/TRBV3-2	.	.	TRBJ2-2	CASSQVSNTGELFF	TGTGCCAGCAGCCAAGTCTCGAACACCGGGGAGCTGTTTTTT
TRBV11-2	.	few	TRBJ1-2	CASSLSGGALSYGYTF	TGTGCCAGCAGCCTCTCGGGCGGGGCCCTCTCCTATGGCTACACCTTC
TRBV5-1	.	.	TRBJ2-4	CASSLAPLLAKNIQYF	TGCGCCAGCAGCTTGGCCCCCCTCTTAGCCAAAAACATTCAGTACTTC
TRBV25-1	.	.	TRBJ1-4	CASSGRRPGGKLFF	TGTGCCAGCAGTGGTCGTCGGCCGGGAGGAAAACTGTTTTTT
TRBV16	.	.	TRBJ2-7	CASSLSAGAREQYF	TGTGCCAGCAGCCTATCGGCAGGGGCGCGCGAGCAGTACTTC
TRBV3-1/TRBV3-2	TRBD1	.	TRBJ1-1	CASSLGQPLNTEAFF	TGTGCCAGCAGCCTGGGACAGCCCCTGAACACTGAAGCTTTCTTT
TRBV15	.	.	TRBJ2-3	CATSSGGGSDTQYF	TGTGCCACCAGCAGCGGGGGAGGCTCAGATACGCAGTATTTT
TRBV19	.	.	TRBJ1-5	CASSRSQFVQPQHF	TGTGCCAGTAGTAGGAGCCAATTCGTTCAGCCCCAGCATTTT
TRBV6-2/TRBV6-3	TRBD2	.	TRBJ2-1	CASSQSGLAGLYNEQFF	TGTGCCAGCAGCCAATCGGGACTAGCGGGACTCTACAATGAGCAGTTCTTC
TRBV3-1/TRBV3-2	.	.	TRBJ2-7	CASSQGSLEQYF	TGTGCCAGCAGCCAAGGTTCCCTCGAGCAGTACTTC
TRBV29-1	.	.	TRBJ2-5	CSVELARGQETQYF	TGCAGCGTTGAACTAGCTCGGGGCCAAGAGACCCAGTACTTC
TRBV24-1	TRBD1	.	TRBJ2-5	CATSSPGQGKETQYF	TGTGCCACCAGTAGCCCGGGACAGGGAAAAGAGACCCAGTACTTC
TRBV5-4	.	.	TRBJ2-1	CASSLDLGNEQFF	TGTGCCAGCAGCTTAGATTTGGGCAATGAGCAGTTCTTC
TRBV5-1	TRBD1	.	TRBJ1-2	CASGTGGVYGYTF	TGCGCCAGCGGGACAGGGGGCGTCTATGGCTACACCTTC
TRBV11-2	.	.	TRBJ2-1	CASSLVGGTNYNEQFF	TGTGCCAGCAGCTTAGTTGGCGGAACCAACTACAATGAGCAGTTCTTC
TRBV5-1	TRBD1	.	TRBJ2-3	CASSLGQGTSTDTQYF	TGCGCCAGCAGCTTGGGACAGGGAACTAGCACAGATACGCAGTATTTT
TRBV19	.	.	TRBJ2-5	CASSMTAGETQYF	TGTGCCAGTAGTATGACAGCAGGGGAGACCCAGTACTTC
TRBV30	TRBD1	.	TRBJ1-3	CAWGDRGRNSGNTIYF	TGTGCCTGGGGGGACAGGGGGCGGAACTCTGGAAACACCATATATTTT
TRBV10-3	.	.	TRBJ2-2	CAISEVSGPATNTGELFF	TGTGCCATCAGTGAGGTCTCGGGGCCGGCAACGAACACCGGGGAGCTGTTTTTT
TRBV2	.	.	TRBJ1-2	CASSEAQENGYTF	TGTGCCAGCAGTGAAGCTCAGGAAAATGGCTACACCTTC
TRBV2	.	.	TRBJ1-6	CASSGLVAGYSSPLHF	TGTGCCAGCAGTGGTCTCGTGGCAGGGTATAGTTCACCCCTCCACTTT
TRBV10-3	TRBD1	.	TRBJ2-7	CAISGELGTGVYEQYF	TGTGCCATCAGTGGAGAACTCGGGACAGGGGTCTACGAGCAGTACTTC
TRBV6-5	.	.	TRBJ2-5	CASDLTDQETQYF	TGTGCCAGCGATTTAACGGACCAAGAGACCCAGTACTTC
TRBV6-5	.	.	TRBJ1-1	CASRPPGGGPEAFF	TGTGCCAGCAGGCCCCCCGGTGGGGGACCTGAAGCTTTCTTT
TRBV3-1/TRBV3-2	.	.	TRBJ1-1	CASQGNTEAFF	TGTGCCAGTCAGGGGAACACTGAAGCTTTCTTT
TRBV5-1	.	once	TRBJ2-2	CASSFRSRTGELFF	TGCGCCAGCAGCTTCAGGAGTCGCACCGGGGAGCTGTTTTTT
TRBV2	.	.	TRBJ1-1	CASRNSGGLHTEAFF	TGTGCCAGCAGGAACTCCGGAGGGCTTCACACTGAAGCTTTCTTT